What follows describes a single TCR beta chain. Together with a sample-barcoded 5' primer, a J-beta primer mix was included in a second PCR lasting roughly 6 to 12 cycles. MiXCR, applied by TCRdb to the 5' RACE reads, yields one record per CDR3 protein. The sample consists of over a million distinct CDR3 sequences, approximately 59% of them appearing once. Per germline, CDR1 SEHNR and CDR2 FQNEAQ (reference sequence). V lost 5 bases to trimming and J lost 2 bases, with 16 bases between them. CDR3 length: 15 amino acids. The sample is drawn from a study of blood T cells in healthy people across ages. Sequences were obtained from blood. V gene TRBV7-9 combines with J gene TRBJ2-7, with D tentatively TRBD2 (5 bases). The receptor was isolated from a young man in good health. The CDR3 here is CASSPPEGVTYEQYF. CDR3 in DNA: TGTGCCAGCAGCCCCCCCGAGGGCGTCACCTACGAGCAGTACTTC.